This record covers a single T cell receptor (beta chain). This table comes from immunoSEQ multiplex PCR, and its TCRdb copy is limited to in-frame clones, with some not included. The sample contains 79,000 or so clones, less than 95% of which appear only once. This specimen comes from a study of T cell changes during pregnancy in multiple sclerosis. V shed 5 bases and J shed 10 bases, with 17 bases lying between them. Per the germline V gene, CDR1 is MNHEY and CDR2 is SVGAGI. The CDR3 runs to 13 residues. This sequence joins TRBV6-5 and TRBJ1-1; tentatively, D is TRBD1 (6 bases). This clonotype originated in a female donor in good health, enrolled as a control in a pregnancy study. Sequenced here: peripheral blood, sampled in the first trimester of pregnancy. The CDR3 spells CASSVNRVSVAFF. CDR3 nucleotide sequence: TGTGCCAGCAGTGTGAACAGGGTCTCGGTAGCTTTCTTT.